This T cell receptor beta chain stems from a study of cytomegalovirus exposure and HLA in healthy donors. Researchers ran the PCR with 60 Vbeta and 13 Jbeta primers. Profiling relied on immunoSEQ multiplex PCR, and the TCRdb table lists in-frame clones only, not all of them. The sample lists about 160,000 clones, around four fifths occurring once. V was cut by 3 bases and J by 4 bases, with 15 bases left in between. Germline lookup yields CDR1 MNHEY and CDR2 SMNVEV (reference sequence). This CDR3 is built from 15 residues. The rearrangement uses TRBV27 and TRBJ1-2; a weak D match, TRBD1 (6 bases). Sequencing input: PBMCs. This clonotype originated in a female donor in good health and CMV-seronegative. The CDR3 DNA sequence: TGTGCCAGCAGTTTCTCAACACAGGGTGGCTATGGCTACACCTTC. Its translation: CASSFSTQGGYGYTF.